Listed here is a single T cell receptor beta chain. Its specificity is unknown. The sample is drawn from a study of cytomegalovirus exposure and HLA in healthy donors. Whole-study context: Researchers previously reported finding roughly 120 million unique TCR beta sequences from roughly 180 million T cells. Study-wide results and caveats: A list of approximately 160 TCR beta chains associated with cytomegalovirus was given. The records held CMV serostatus as the only immune exposure information.

PCR employed 60 Vbeta and 13 Jbeta primers. Profiled with immunoSEQ multiplex PCR; TCRdb holds only in-frame clones, not every one. The data show 150,000 to 200,000 clones, with about 73% seen just once and about 12% held by the top ten. Trimming removed 2 bases from V and 10 bases from J, with 9 bases in between. Germline V gives CDR1 DFQATT, CDR2 SNEGSKA (reference sequence). The CDR3 extends over 11 amino acids. Donors were ostensibly healthy at sampling, although undocumented immune exposures were probable. The TCR was taken from a woman in her forties or fifties in good health and CMV-seropositive. The J gene is TRBJ2-4, the V gene TRBV20-1, with D possibly being TRBD1 (6 bases). The sample taken for sequencing was PBMCs. The CDR3 is CSARKGGIQYF. The CDR3 DNA follows: TGCAGTGCTAGAAAAGGGGGAATTCAGTACTTC.